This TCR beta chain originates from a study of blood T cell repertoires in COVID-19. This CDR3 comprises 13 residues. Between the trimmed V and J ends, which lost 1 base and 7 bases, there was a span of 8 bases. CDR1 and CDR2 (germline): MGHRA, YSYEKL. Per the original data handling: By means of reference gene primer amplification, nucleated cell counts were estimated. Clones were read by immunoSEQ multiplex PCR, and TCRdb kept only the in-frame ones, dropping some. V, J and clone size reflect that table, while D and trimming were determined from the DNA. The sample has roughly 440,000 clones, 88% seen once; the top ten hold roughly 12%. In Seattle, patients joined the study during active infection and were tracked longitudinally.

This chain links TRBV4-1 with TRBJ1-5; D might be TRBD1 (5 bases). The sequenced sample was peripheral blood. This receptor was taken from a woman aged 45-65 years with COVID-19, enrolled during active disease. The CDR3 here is CASSQARGQPQHF. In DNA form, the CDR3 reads TGCGCCAGCAGCCAAGCAAGGGGACAGCCCCAGCATTTT.